What follows is one TCR beta chain and its context. What it binds is not known. The authors reverse transcribed all of the isolated RNA, so sequencing captured expressed TCRB transcripts. Regulatory, naive and central memory T cell samples averaged approximately 3.8 million reads. Clones were read by immunoSEQ multiplex PCR, and TCRdb kept only the in-frame ones, dropping some. In the table there are about 99,000 clones, over 25% of which are singletons. The data belong to a study of beta chain features in type 1 diabetes. The study, taken as a whole, reports: All four CD4+ subsets from Type 1 diabetes patients carried moderately but significantly shorter TCRB CDR3s. At VDJ recombination sites, type 1 diabetes patients had fewer insertions and more deleted nucleotides.

The germline CDR1 and CDR2 sequences are SEHNR and FQNEAQ (reference sequence). V shed 5 bases and J shed 3 bases, with 11 bases lying between them. The CDR3 contains 14 residues. Blood was drawn once from each donor into heparinised tubes. The draws averaged about 110 mL. The chain uses TRBV7-9 and TRBJ2-1; D is uncertain. What was sequenced was central memory CD4+ T cells from blood. The TCR originated in a young woman with type 1 diabetes. The CDR3 DNA is TGTGCCAGCAGCCCCAGGCTCCGCTACAATGAGCAGTTCTTC. It is translated as CASSPRLRYNEQFF.